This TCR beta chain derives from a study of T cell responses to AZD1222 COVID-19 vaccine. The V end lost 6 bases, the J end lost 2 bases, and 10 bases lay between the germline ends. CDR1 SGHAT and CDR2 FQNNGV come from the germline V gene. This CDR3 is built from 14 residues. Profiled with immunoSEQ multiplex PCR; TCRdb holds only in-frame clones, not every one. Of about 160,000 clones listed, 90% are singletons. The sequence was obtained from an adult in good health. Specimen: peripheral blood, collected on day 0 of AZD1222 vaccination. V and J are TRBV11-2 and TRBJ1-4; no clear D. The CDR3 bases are TGTGCCAGCAGAGCCTTGGGGACTAATGAAAAACTGTTTTTT. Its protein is CASRALGTNEKLFF.